The 12 T cell receptor beta chains below were found in one sample sequenced in a study of OX40 agonist ivuxolimab in advanced cancers. Library construction relied on the immunoSEQ multiplex PCR assay. Held by TCRdb, this immuneACCESS table contains in-frame sequences only and omits some clones. Under half of the omission traces to an unresolved V gene where checked; the cause of the rest is unknown. A total of tens of thousands of clones appear in this sample, approximately 85% of them only once. The top ten clonotypes cover over 3% of the sample. The material sequenced was CD4+ or CD8+ T cells sorted from blood, taken in a trial of the OX40 agonist ivuxolimab. Receptors originate from an adult with an advanced solid tumor such as melanoma, head and neck, liver or kidney cancer.

CDR3: CASSSTEDTQYF. CDR3 sequence (DNA): TGTGCCAGCAGTTCTACAGAGGATACGCAGTATTTT. The chain recombines TRBV6-5 with TRBJ2-3; D not certain. Trimming took 4 bases from V and 6 from J, leaving 8 bases between them. CDR3 length: 12 amino acids. Germline assignment: CDR1 MNHEY and CDR2 SVGAGI.

The chain links TRBV15 to TRBJ2-7; the D gene is possibly TRBD1 (6 bases). Trimming shortened V by 3 bases and J by 3 bases, and 9 bases separated the two germline ends. This CDR3 has 13 residues. Germline CDR1 reads LNHNV; CDR2 reads YYDKDF (reference sequence). The CDR3 sequence is CATSRTGRYEQYF. CDR3 nucleotides: TGTGCCACCAGCAGGACAGGCCGCTACGAGCAGTACTTC.

As for this clone: A junction end diverges from the germline sequence, so it may reflect a read error. V usage is TRBV5-1 and J usage is TRBJ2-2; 15 bases are a match to TRBD2. This CDR3 contains 17 residues. Germline CDR1 SGHRS, CDR2 YFSETQ. The CDR3 spells CASSLGLAGGITGELFF. In DNA, the CDR3 is TGCGCCAGCAGCCTGGGACTAGCGGGAGGAATCACCGGGGAACTGTTTTTT.

The genes are TRBV9 and TRBJ2-1; D may be TRBD1 (6 bases). Germline V lookup: CDR1 SGDLS, CDR2 YYNGEE. The CDR3 consists of 13 residues. With 3 bases removed from V and 4 bases from J, the gap between germline ends came to 8 bases. The CDR3, as DNA: TGTGCCAGCAGCGGCGACAGGTACAATGAGCAGTTCTTC. This translates into CASSGDRYNEQFF. Combining the CDR3 with reference TRBV9 and TRBJ2-1 gives the whole variable domain DSGVTQTPKHLITATGQRVTLRCSPRSGDLSVYWYQQSLDQGLQFLIQYYNGEERAKGNILERFSAQQFPDLHSELNLSSLELGDSALYFCASSGDRYNEQFFGPGTRLTVL.

The rearrangement uses TRBV6-5 and TRBJ1-3, with a weak D call TRBD1 (5 bases). The germline gives CDR1 MNHEY, CDR2 SVGAGI. V lost 10 bases to trimming and J lost 0 bases, with 16 bases between them. The CDR3 spans 15 residues. CDR3: CATRGTRASGNTIYF. In DNA form, the CDR3 reads TGTGCCACCCGAGGGACTCGGGCCTCTGGAAACACCATATATTTT.

The V gene is TRBV28, the J gene TRBJ2-5; D is unresolved. The last part of the DNA fits TRBJ2-7 better; the J call may be wrong. This CDR3 is 10 amino acids long. In germline, CDR1 is MDHEN, CDR2 SYDVKM. CDR3: CASSFDEQYF. The CDR3 DNA follows: TGTGCCAGCAGTTTTGACGAGCAGTACTTC.

This clone appeared once. The V gene is TRBV4-1, the J gene TRBJ2-7; 7 bases align to TRBD1. The CDR3 has 13 residues. J gave up 6 bases and V 4 bases, and 6 bases lay outside the gene matches. The germline CDR1 and CDR2 sequences are MGHRA and YSYEKL. The CDR3 sequence is CASSLGTEGEQYF. The CDR3 DNA follows: TGCGCCAGCAGCCTAGGGACAGAAGGCGAGCAGTACTTC.

CDR3 in amino acids: CASSPVLGVNEQFF. Here the CDR3 DNA reads TGTGCCAGCAGCCCCGTCCTCGGGGTCAATGAGCAGTTCTTC. This chain connects TRBV7-9 to TRBJ2-1; D possibly corresponds to TRBD2 (5 bases). V was cut by 5 bases and J by 6 bases, with 14 bases left in between. Germline-derived CDR1 and CDR2 are SEHNR and FQNEAQ (reference sequence). The CDR3 length is 14 residues.

In DNA, the CDR3 is TGTGCCTGGAGTGTACAAAGCGGGGCAGAGACCCAGTACTTC. As protein: CAWSVQSGAETQYF. The chain joins TRBV30 to TRBJ2-5; 7 nucleotides align to TRBD2. The germline gives CDR1 GTSNPN, CDR2 SVGIG (reference sequence). CDR3 length equals 14 residues. After removal of 0 bases from V and 4 bases from J, the junction contained 5 bases not matched to a gene. Drawing the rest from reference TRBV30 and TRBJ2-5, the complete variable domain is SQTIHQWPATLVQPVGSPLSLECTVEGTSNPNLYWYRQAAGRGLQLLFYSVGIGQISSEVPQNLSASRPQDRQFILSSKKLLLSDSGFYLCAWSVQSGAETQYFGPGTRLLVL.

The chain uses TRBV5-4 and TRBJ1-6; D gene unclear. V was trimmed by 3 bases and J by 10 bases, leaving 14 bases between them. From germline, CDR1 is SGHNT and CDR2 YYREEE (reference sequence). The CDR3 has 14 amino acids. The CDR3 nucleotides are TGTGCCAGCAGCTCCATTTCCCTTGGATCACCCCTCCACTTT. Translation gives CASSSISLGSPLHF.

In its sample, this clone was seen once. The chain carries TRBV5-4 and TRBJ2-7, with TRBD2 matching over 10 bases. The CDR3 is made up of 16 amino acids. V was pared by 4 bases and J by 5 bases, with 12 bases of the junction left unmatched. Germline loops: CDR1 SGHNT, CDR2 YYREEE (reference sequence). The CDR3 is CASSPGGTSGNNEQYF. The CDR3 DNA follows: TGTGCCAGCAGCCCGGGGGGAACTAGCGGGAATAACGAGCAGTACTTC.

The chain employs TRBV28 and TRBJ1-5; 7 positions agree with TRBD1. Germline CDR1 reads MDHEN; CDR2 reads SYDVKM. V was pared by 6 bases and J by 4 bases, with 3 bases of the junction left unmatched. The CDR3 has 13 residues. The CDR3 here is CASRLDRNQPQHF. Here the CDR3 DNA reads TGTGCCAGCAGGCTGGACAGGAATCAGCCCCAGCATTTT. Complete variable domain (other parts from reference TRBV28 and TRBJ1-5): DVKVTQSSRYLVKRTGEKVFLECVQDMDHENMFWYRQDPGLGLRLIYFSYDVKMKEKGDIPEGYSVSREKKERFSLILESASTNQTSMYLCASRLDRNQPQHFGDGTRLSIL.